This T cell receptor (beta chain) was documented in a study of blood T cells in healthy people across ages. Per-sample yields of isolated PBMCs were at least 6 million. There are 16 residues in the CDR3. V lost 1 base, J lost 12 bases, and 22 bases lay in between. CDR1 is SGHNT and CDR2 is YENEEA in the germline V gene. With a J-beta primer mix and a sample-barcoded 5' primer, a second PCR ran about 7 to 12 cycles. The authors tagged each cDNA molecule using a template-switch adaptor with 12 random nucleotides. TCRdb re-called the 5' RACE reads with MiXCR, one entry per CDR3 protein. The sample lists some 860,000 distinct CDR3 sequences, about 56% occurring once.

The sequence was obtained from a man aged 40-49 years in good health. This chain joins TRBV11-3 and TRBJ2-1; TRBD1 is a possible D gene (6 bases). Sequenced: blood. The CDR3 bases are TGTGCCAGCAGCTTAGTTGGGGGACAACTTACAATGTTGCAGTTCTTC. Translation: CASSLVGGQLTMLQFF.